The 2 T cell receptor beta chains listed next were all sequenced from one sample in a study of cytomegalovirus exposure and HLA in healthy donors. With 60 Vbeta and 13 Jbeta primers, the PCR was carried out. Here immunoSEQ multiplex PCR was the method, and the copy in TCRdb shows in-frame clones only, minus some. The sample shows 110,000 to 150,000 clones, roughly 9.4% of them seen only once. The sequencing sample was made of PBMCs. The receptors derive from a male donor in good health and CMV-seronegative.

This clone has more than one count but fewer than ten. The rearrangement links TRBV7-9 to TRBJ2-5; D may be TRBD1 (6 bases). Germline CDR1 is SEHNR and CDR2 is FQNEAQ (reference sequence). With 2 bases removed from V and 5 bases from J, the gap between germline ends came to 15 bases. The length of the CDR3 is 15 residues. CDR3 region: CASSLRVRGRETQYF. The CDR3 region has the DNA TGTGCCAGCAGCTTAAGGGTCAGGGGACGGGAGACCCAGTACTTC.

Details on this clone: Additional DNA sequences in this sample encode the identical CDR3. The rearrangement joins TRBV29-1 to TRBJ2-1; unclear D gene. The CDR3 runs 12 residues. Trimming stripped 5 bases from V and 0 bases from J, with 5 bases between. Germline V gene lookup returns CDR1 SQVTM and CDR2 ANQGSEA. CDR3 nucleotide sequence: TGCAGCGTTCTGAGCTCCTACAATGAGCAGTTCTTC. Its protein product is CSVLSSYNEQFF.